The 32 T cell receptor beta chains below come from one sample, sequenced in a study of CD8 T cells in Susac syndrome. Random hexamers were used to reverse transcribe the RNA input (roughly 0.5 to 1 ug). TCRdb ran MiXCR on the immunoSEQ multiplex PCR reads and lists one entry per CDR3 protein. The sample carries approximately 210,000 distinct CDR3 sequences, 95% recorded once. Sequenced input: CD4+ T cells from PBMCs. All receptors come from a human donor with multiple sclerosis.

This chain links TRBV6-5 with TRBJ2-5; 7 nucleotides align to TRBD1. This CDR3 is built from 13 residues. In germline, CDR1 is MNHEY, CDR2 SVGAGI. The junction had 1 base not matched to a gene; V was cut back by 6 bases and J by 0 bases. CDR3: CASRQGYQETQYF. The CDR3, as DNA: TGTGCCAGCAGACAGGGGTACCAAGAGACCCAGTACTTC.

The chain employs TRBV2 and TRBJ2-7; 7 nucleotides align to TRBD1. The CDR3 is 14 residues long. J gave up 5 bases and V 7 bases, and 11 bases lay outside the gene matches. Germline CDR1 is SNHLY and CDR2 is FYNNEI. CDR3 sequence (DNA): TGTGCCAGCATCGGGTTTGAGGGGGCGAACGAGCAGTACTTC. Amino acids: CASIGFEGANEQYF.

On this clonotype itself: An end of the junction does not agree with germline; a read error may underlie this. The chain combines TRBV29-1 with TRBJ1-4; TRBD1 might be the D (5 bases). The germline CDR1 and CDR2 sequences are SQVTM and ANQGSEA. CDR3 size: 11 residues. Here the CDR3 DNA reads TGCAGCGTAGAAGCAGGGAAAAAACTGTTTTTT. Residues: CSVEAGKKLFF.

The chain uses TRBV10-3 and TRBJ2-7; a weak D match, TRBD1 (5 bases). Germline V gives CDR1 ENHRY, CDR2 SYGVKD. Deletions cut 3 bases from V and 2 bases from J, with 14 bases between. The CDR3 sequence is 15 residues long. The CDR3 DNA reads TGTGCCATCAGTGACCCAGGGTCCTCCACCTACGAGCAGTACTTC. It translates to CAISDPGSSTYEQYF.

The CDR3 protein is CASSRGMGNSPLHF. The CDR3 nucleotides read TGTGCCAGCTCCCGGGGGATGGGAAATTCACCCCTCCACTTT. J is TRBJ1-6 and V is TRBV2; D is perhaps TRBD1 (5 bases). Germline CDR1 reads SNHLY; CDR2 reads FYNNEI. Between the trimmed V and J ends, which lost 8 bases and 7 bases, there was a span of 15 bases. This CDR3 spans 14 amino acids.

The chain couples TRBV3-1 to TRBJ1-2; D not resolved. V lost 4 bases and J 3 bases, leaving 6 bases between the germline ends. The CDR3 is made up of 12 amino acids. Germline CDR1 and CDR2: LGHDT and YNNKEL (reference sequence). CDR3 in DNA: TGTGCCAGCAGCCTCAACGACTATGGCTACACCTTC. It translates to CASSLNDYGYTF.

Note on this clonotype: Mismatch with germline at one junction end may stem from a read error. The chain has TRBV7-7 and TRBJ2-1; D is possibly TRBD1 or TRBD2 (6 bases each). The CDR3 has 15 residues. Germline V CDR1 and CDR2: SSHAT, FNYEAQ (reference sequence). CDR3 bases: TGTGCTAGCAGCTTAGGGGGGACAACCTACAATGAGCAGTTCTTC. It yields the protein CASSLGGTTYNEQFF.

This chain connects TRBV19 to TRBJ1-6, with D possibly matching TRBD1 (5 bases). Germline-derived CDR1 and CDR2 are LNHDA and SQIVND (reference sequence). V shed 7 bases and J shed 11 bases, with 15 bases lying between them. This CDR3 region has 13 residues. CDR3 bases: TGTGCCAGTACTTCGCCCGGGACGGCACCCCTCCACTTT. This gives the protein CASTSPGTAPLHF.

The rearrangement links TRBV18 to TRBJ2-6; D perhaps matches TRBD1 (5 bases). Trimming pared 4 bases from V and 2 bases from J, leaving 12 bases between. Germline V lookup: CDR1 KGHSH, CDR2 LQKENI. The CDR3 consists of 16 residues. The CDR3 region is CASSQAGSPGANVLTF. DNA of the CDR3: TGTGCCAGCTCACAAGCAGGGTCTCCTGGGGCCAACGTCCTGACTTTC.

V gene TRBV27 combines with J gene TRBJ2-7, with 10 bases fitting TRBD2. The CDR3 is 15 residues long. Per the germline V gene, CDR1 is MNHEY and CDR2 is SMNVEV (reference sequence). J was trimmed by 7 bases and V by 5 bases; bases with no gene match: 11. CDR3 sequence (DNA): TGTGCCAGCAGTCCTAGCGGGAGTTACGGTCGTGAGCAGTACTTC. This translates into CASSPSGSYGREQYF.

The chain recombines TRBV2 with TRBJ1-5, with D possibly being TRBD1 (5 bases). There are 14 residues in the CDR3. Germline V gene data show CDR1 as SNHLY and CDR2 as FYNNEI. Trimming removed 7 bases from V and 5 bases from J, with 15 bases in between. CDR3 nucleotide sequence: TGTGCCAGCAAGCGGAGGGGATTCGATCAGCCCCAGCATTTT. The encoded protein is CASKRRGFDQPQHF.

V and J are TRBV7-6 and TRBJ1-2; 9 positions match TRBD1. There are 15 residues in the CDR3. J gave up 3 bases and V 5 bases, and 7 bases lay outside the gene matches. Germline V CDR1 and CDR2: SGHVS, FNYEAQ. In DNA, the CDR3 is TGTGCCAGCAGCCTAGGGACAGGGACCTACTATGGCTACACCTTC. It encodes CASSLGTGTYYGYTF.

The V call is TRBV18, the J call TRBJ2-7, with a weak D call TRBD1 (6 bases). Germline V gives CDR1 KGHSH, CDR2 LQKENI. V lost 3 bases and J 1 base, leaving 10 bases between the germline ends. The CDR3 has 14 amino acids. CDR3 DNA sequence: TGTGCCAGCTCACCTTCGACAGGTTCCTACGAGCAGTACTTC. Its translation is CASSPSTGSYEQYF.

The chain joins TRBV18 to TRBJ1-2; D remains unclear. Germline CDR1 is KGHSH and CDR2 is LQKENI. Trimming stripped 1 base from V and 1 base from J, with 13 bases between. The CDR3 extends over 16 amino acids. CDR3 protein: CASSPRPDHFNYGYTF. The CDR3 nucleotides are TGTGCCAGCTCACCACGGCCAGACCATTTTAACTATGGCTACACCTTC.

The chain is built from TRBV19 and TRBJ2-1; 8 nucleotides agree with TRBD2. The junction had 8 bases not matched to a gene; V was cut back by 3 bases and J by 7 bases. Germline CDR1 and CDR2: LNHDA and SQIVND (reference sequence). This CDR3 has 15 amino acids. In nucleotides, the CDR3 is TGTGCCAGTAGTATCTTCCGGGGGGGCCGAAATGAGCAGTTCTTC. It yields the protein CASSIFRGGRNEQFF.

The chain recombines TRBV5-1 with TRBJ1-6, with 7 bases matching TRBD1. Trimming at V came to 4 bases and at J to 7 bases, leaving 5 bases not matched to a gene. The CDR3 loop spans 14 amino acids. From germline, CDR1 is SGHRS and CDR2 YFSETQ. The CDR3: CASSPGQVNSPLHF. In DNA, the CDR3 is TGCGCCAGCAGCCCCGGACAGGTCAATTCACCCCTCCACTTT.

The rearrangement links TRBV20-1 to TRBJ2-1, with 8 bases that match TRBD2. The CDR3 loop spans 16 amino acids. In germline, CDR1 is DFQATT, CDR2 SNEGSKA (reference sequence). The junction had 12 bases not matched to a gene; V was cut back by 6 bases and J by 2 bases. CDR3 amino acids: CSASDALAGPYNEQFF. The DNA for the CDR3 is TGCAGTGCGTCGGATGCCCTAGCGGGTCCCTACAATGAGCAGTTCTTC.

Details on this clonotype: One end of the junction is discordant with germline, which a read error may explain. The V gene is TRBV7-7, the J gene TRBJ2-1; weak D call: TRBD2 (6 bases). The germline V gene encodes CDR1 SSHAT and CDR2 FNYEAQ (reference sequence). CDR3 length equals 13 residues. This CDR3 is CASSLAVGAGQFF. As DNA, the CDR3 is TGTGCTAGCAGCTTAGCGGTCGGGGCAGGGCAGTTCTTC. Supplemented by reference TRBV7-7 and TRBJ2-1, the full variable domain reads GAGVSQSPRYKVTKRGQDVTLRCDPISSHATLYWYQQALGQGPEFLTYFNYEAQPDKSGLPSDRFSAERPEGSISTLTIQRTEQRDSAMYRCASSLAVGAGQFFGPGTRLTVL.

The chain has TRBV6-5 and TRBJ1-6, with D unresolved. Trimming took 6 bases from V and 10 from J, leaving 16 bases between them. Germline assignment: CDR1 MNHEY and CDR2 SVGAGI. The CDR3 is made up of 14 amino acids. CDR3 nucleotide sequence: TGTGCCAGCAGCCTACAGCCGTTAGGCTCACCCCTCCACTTT. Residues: CASSLQPLGSPLHF.

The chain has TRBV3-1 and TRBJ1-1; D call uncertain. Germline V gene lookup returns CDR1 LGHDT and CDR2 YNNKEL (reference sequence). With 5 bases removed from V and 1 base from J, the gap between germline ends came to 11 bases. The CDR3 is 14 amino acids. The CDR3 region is CASSYRLANTEAFF. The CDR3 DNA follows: TGTGCCAGCAGCTACCGACTGGCGAACACTGAAGCTTTCTTT.

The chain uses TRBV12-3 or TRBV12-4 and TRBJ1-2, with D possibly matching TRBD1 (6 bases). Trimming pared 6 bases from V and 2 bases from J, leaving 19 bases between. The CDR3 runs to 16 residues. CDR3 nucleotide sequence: TGTGCCAGCAGAACACCGGCGGGGGGCCCAAACTATGGCTACACCTTC. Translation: CASRTPAGGPNYGYTF.

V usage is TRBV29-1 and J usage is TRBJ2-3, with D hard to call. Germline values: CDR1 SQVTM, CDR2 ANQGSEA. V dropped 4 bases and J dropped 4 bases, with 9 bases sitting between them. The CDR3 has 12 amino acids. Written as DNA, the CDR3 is TGCAGCGTTGGGACCTCATCAGATACGCAGTATTTT. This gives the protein CSVGTSSDTQYF.

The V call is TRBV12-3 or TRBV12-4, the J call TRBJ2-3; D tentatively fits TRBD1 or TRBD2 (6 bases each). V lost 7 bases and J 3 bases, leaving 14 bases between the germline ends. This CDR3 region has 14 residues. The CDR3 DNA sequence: TGTGCCAGCAAGGGGTGGGGGGCAACAGATACGCAGTATTTT. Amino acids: CASKGWGATDTQYF.

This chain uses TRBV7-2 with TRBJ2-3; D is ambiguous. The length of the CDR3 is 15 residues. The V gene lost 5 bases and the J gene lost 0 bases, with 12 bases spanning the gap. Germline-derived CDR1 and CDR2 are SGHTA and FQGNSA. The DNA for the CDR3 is TGTGCCAGCAGCGGACGTAGGGTTAGCACAGATACGCAGTATTTT. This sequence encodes CASSGRRVSTDTQYF.

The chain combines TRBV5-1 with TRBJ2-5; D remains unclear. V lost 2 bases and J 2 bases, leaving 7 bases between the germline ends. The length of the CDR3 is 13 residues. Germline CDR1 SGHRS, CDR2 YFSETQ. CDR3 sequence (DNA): TGCGCCAGCAGCTTACCTCAACAAGAGACCCAGTACTTC. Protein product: CASSLPQQETQYF. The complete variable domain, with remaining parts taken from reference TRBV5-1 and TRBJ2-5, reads KAGVTQTPRYLIKTRGQQVTLSCSPISGHRSVSWYQQTPGQGLQFLFEYFSETQRNKGNFPGRFSGRQFSNSRSEMNVSTLELGDSALYLCASSLPQQETQYFGPGTRLLVL.

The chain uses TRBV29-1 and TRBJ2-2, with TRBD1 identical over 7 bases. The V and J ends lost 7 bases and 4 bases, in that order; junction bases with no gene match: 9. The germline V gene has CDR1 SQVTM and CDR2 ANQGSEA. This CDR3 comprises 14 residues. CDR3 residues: CSARQGVRTGELFF. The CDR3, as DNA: TGCAGCGCCCGCCAGGGGGTGCGCACCGGGGAGCTGTTTTTT.

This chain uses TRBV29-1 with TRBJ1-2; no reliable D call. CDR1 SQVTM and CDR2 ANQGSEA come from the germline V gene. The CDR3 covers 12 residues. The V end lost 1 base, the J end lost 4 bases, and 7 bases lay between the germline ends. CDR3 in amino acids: CSVEGQIYGYTF. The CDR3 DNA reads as TGCAGCGTTGAAGGGCAGATCTATGGCTACACCTTC.

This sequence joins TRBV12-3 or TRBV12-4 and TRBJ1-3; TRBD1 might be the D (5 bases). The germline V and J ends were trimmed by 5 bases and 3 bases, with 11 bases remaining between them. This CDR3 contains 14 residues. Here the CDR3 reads CASSTRESGNTIYF. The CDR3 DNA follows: TGTGCCAGCAGTACCAGGGAAAGTGGAAACACCATATATTTT.

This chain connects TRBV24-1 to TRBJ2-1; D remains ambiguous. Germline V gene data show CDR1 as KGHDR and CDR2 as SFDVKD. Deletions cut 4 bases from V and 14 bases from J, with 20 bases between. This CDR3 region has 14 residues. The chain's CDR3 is CATSEWSVSRGEFF. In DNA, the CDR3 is TGTGCCACCAGTGAGTGGAGTGTTAGTCGTGGTGAGTTCTTC.

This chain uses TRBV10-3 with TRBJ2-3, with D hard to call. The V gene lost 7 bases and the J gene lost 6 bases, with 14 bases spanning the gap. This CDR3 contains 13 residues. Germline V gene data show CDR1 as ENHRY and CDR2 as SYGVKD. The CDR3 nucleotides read TGTGCCATCAATGTTAGGATTAGGGATACGCAGTATTTT. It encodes CAINVRIRDTQYF.

Here the CDR3 reads CSVHGGSGEQYF. DNA for the CDR3: TGCAGCGTTCATGGGGGTTCTGGCGAGCAGTACTTC. The V and J genes are TRBV29-1 and TRBJ2-7; D could derive from TRBD1 or TRBD2 (5 bases each). Germline assignment: CDR1 SQVTM and CDR2 ANQGSEA. This CDR3 has 12 residues. V was clipped by 5 bases and J by 6 bases, with 14 bases between them.

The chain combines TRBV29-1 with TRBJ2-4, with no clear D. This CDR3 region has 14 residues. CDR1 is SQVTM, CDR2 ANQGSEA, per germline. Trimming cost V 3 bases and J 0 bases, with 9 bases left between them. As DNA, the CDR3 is TGCAGCGTTGATTTGGTGGGAGCCAAAAACATTCAGTACTTC. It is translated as CSVDLVGAKNIQYF.